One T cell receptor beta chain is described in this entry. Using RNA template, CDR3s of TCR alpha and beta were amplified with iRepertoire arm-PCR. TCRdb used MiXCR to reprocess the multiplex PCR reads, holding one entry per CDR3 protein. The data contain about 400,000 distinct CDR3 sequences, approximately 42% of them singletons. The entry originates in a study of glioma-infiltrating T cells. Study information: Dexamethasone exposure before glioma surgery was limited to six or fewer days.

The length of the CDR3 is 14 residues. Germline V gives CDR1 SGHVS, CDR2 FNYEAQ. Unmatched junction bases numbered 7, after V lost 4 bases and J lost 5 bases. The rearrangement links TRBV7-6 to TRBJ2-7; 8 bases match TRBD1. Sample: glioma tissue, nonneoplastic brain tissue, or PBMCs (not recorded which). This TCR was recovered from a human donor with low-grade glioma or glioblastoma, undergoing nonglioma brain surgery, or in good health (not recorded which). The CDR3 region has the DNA TGTGCCAGCAGCTCTGGACAGGGCCGGGACGAGCAGTACTTC. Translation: CASSSGQGRDEQYF. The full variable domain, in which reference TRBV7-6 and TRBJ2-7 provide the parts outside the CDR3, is GAGVSQSPRYKVTKRGQDVALRCDPISGHVSLYWYRQALGQGPEFLTYFNYEAQQDKSGLPNDRFSAERPEGSISTLTIQRTEQRDSAMYRCASSSGQGRDEQYFGPGTRLTVT.